What follows is one TCR beta chain and its context. Its antigen is as yet unknown. Assay: immunoSEQ multiplex PCR; the TCRdb copy retains only in-frame clones and omits some. The data hold about 66,000 clones, with roughly 88% observed a single time. The data were obtained in a study of OX40 agonist ivuxolimab in advanced cancers. Study-wide results and limits: On average, a greater number of expanded clones characterised CD8+ T cells relative to CD4+. There was clonal expansion of CD4+ and CD8+ blood T cells by week 6 at 0.1 to 3.0 mg/kg.

Deletions cut 7 bases from V and 2 bases from J, with 13 bases between. From germline, CDR1 is MNHEY and CDR2 SVGAGI. The CDR3 runs to 14 residues. Sequencing was performed on CD4+ or CD8+ T cells sorted from blood, taken in a trial of the OX40 agonist ivuxolimab. V and J are TRBV6-5 and TRBJ2-3; D is ambiguous. The sequence derives from an adult with an advanced solid tumor such as melanoma, head and neck, liver or kidney cancer. CDR3 DNA sequence: TGTGCCAGCACCCACCGTAGCCCCACAGATACGCAGTATTTT. This codes for CASTHRSPTDTQYF.